What follows are 21 T cell receptor beta chains derived from one specimen sequenced in a study of T cell responses to AZD1222 COVID-19 vaccine (dated by TCRdb to about 2021). Sample time point, as interpreted from the label and publication: baseline before first vaccination. The receptor library was made with the immunoSEQ multiplex PCR assay. In TCRdb, the immuneACCESS table is reduced to in-frame sequences with V and J assigned. These tables do not hold every clone; where another copy was compared, an unresolved V gene accounts for under half, and the others remain unexplained. Across this sample there are 200,000 to 300,000 clones, with 90% to 95% seen only once. 0.55% of the sample lies in the top ten. The sequencing used peripheral blood, collected on day 0 of AZD1222 vaccination. The source is an adult in good health.

The V call is TRBV28, the J call TRBJ2-7; TRBD1 matches at 10 bases. CDR3 length: 14 residues. Trimming removed 5 bases from V and 5 bases from J; junction bases left unmatched: 6. Germline CDR1 and CDR2: MDHEN and SYDVKM. CDR3 sequence: CASSPHGTGDEQYF. The DNA for the CDR3 is TGTGCCAGCAGTCCCCACGGGACAGGGGACGAGCAGTACTTC.

This clone was seen once. This chain uses TRBV5-1 with TRBJ2-5; TRBD1 might be the D (6 bases). The ends were cut back, 4 bases at V and 4 bases at J, with 14 bases in the middle. Germline V gene lookup returns CDR1 SGHRS and CDR2 YFSETQ. The CDR3 has 14 amino acids. The CDR3 sequence: CASSTRTVPETQYF. For the CDR3, the DNA is TGCGCCAGCAGCACACGGACAGTGCCAGAGACCCAGTACTTC.

V and J are TRBV28 and TRBJ1-1, with D possibly matching TRBD1 (5 bases). V dropped 4 bases and J dropped 2 bases, with 23 bases sitting between them. Germline V gene sequence: CDR1 MDHEN, CDR2 SYDVKM. The CDR3 loop spans 18 amino acids. CDR3 bases: TGTGCCAGCAGTTCCCCTTTAGCGAGGGGAAAGTTTAACACTGAAGCTTTCTTT. Its protein is CASSSPLARGKFNTEAFF. The variable domain in full, with the rest retrieved from reference TRBV28 and TRBJ1-1, is DVKVTQSSRYLVKRTGEKVFLECVQDMDHENMFWYRQDPGLGLRLIYFSYDVKMKEKGDIPEGYSVSREKKERFSLILESASTNQTSMYLCASSSPLARGKFNTEAFFGQGTRLTVV.

The chain couples TRBV6-6 to TRBJ1-1; 7 bases are a match to TRBD1. The CDR3 is 13 residues long. Germline lookup yields CDR1 MNHNY and CDR2 SVGAGI (reference sequence). Trimming took 2 bases from V and 6 from J; bases not matched to a gene: 3. The DNA for the CDR3 is TGTGCCAGCAGTTACGGCAGGGGGTCTGAAGCTTTCTTT. This gives the protein CASSYGRGSEAFF.

A single count supports this clone. The chain recombines TRBV5-4 with TRBJ2-1; 7 bases line up with TRBD2. Germline CDR1 is SGHNT and CDR2 is YYREEE (reference sequence). CDR3 length equals 15 residues. The trim removed 4 bases at V and 4 bases at J, leaving 8 bases unmatched. Here the CDR3 reads CASSPSGVRYNEQFF. As DNA, the CDR3 is TGTGCCAGCAGCCCGAGCGGGGTGAGATACAATGAGCAGTTCTTC.

V and J are TRBV19 and TRBJ2-2; TRBD1 aligns across 10 bases. This CDR3 has 15 amino acids. Germline lookup yields CDR1 LNHDA and CDR2 SQIVND (reference sequence). Trimming at V came to 3 bases and at J to 5 bases, leaving 3 bases not matched to a gene. CDR3 sequence: CASSIRQGATGELFF. As DNA, the CDR3 is TGTGCCAGTAGTATCCGACAGGGGGCAACCGGGGAGCTGTTTTTT.

This clone came up a few times. This chain uses TRBV27 with TRBJ1-6; D is unresolved. The CDR3 has 14 amino acids. V was cut by 6 bases and J by 2 bases, with 8 bases left in between. CDR1 and CDR2 from the germline V gene are MNHEY and SMNVEV (reference sequence). This CDR3 reads CASSAGAYNSPLHF. Written as DNA, the CDR3 is TGTGCCAGCAGCGCGGGAGCCTATAATTCACCCCTCCACTTT.

V and J are TRBV9 and TRBJ1-1, with a possible D match to TRBD1 (5 bases). The V end lost 2 bases, the J end lost 1 base, and 15 bases lay between the germline ends. The CDR3 loop spans 16 amino acids. Germline V gene data show CDR1 as SGDLS and CDR2 as YYNGEE. The CDR3 DNA reads TGTGCCAGCAGCGTCCACCCGGGACGGAGGAACACTGAAGCTTTCTTT. Protein product: CASSVHPGRRNTEAFF.

The rearrangement uses TRBV18 and TRBJ2-2; no reliable D call. CDR3 length equals 14 residues. Germline assignment: CDR1 KGHSH and CDR2 LQKENI. The V end lost 0 bases, the J end lost 1 base, and 3 bases lay between the germline ends. CDR3 sequence: CASSPPRNTGELFF. CDR3 bases: TGTGCCAGCTCACCACCTCGGAACACCGGGGAGCTGTTTTTT.

The chain couples TRBV28 to TRBJ1-5; D gene uncertain. Germline V gene data show CDR1 as MDHEN and CDR2 as SYDVKM. The CDR3 sequence is 13 residues long. Trimming removed 3 bases from V and 5 bases from J, with 8 bases in between. The chain's CDR3 is CASSFPLYQPQHF. CDR3 coding DNA: TGTGCCAGCAGTTTTCCCCTTTATCAGCCCCAGCATTTT.

This rearrangement joins TRBV19 to TRBJ1-4, with D perhaps matching TRBD1 (6 bases). Germline CDR1 LNHDA, CDR2 SQIVND (reference sequence). The CDR3 runs to 15 residues. The V and J ends lost 1 base and 5 bases respectively, with 11 bases between them. The CDR3 loop reads CASSIGGTRNEKLFF. In DNA, the CDR3 is TGTGCCAGTAGTATAGGCGGGACAAGGAATGAAAAACTGTTTTTT.

The CDR3 loop reads CASRGQVSSYNSPLHF. CDR3 DNA: TGTGCCAGCAGAGGACAGGTTAGCTCCTATAATTCACCCCTCCACTTT. The genes are TRBV28 and TRBJ1-6, with 7 bases identical to TRBD1. The CDR3 runs to 16 residues. The germline CDR1 and CDR2 sequences are MDHEN and SYDVKM. V lost 6 bases and J lost 0; bases outside the gene matches: 5.

This clone was detected only once. V is TRBV19 and J is TRBJ2-7; tentative D call: TRBD1 (6 bases). V dropped 6 bases and J dropped 3 bases, with 21 bases sitting between them. Germline V gene data show CDR1 as LNHDA and CDR2 as SQIVND (reference sequence). The CDR3 spans 16 residues. CDR3 loop: CASSPWKGVTHYEQYF. The CDR3 nucleotides are TGTGCCAGTAGCCCGTGGAAGGGGGTAACGCACTACGAGCAGTACTTC.

V usage is TRBV7-9 and J usage is TRBJ2-1; 8 nucleotides line up with TRBD2. This CDR3 region has 15 residues. V lost 3 bases, J lost 7 bases, and 8 bases stayed unmatched. CDR1 SEHNR and CDR2 FQNEAQ come from the germline V gene (reference sequence). The CDR3 DNA follows: TGTGCCAGCAGCTTTATGCGGGGGGCAGGGAATGAGCAGTTCTTC. Translating gives CASSFMRGAGNEQFF.

The chain combines TRBV10-3 with TRBJ1-4; D gene ambiguous. V dropped 0 bases and J dropped 0 bases, with 11 bases sitting between them. Germline values: CDR1 ENHRY, CDR2 SYGVKD. CDR3 length: 17 residues. In nucleotides, the CDR3 is TGTGCCATCAGTGAGTCCTGGGCGATCTCAACTAATGAAAAACTGTTTTTT. Translation: CAISESWAISTNEKLFF.

The rearrangement uses TRBV6-2 or TRBV6-3 and TRBJ1-6; tentatively, D is TRBD1 (5 bases). The ends were cut back, 6 bases at V and 9 bases at J, with 12 bases in the middle. Germline CDR1 and CDR2: MNHEY and SVGEGT. The CDR3 contains 13 residues. CDR3 nucleotides: TGTGCCAGCAGCCCGGGACGTCGTTCACCCCTCCACTTT. It translates to CASSPGRRSPLHF.

This chain connects TRBV15 to TRBJ1-1; D is unclear. Germline loops: CDR1 LNHNV, CDR2 YYDKDF (reference sequence). The CDR3 is made up of 12 amino acids. V lost 5 bases and J 1 base, leaving 5 bases between the germline ends. CDR3 sequence reads: CATSGWNTEAFF. In DNA form, the CDR3 reads TGTGCCACCAGCGGATGGAACACTGAAGCTTTCTTT.

The genes are TRBV30 and TRBJ1-6, with D uncertain. In germline, CDR1 is GTSNPN, CDR2 SVGIG (reference sequence). V was clipped by 1 base and J by 3 bases, with 10 bases between them. The CDR3 spans 15 residues. CDR3 coding DNA: TGTGCCTGGAGTGCGACCGGGAGCTATAATTCACCCCTCCACTTT. Its protein is CAWSATGSYNSPLHF.

This clone was recorded once. V usage is TRBV7-2 and J usage is TRBJ1-5; D might be TRBD1 (5 bases). The CDR3 spans 15 residues. Germline values: CDR1 SGHTA, CDR2 FQGNSA. The germline V and J ends were trimmed by 4 bases and 0 bases, with 10 bases remaining between them. CDR3 nucleotides: TGTGCCAGCAGCTGGGGACGGGATAGCAATCAGCCCCAGCATTTT. Protein product: CASSWGRDSNQPQHF.

The rearrangement links TRBV6-5 to TRBJ1-4, with TRBD1 as a possible D gene (5 bases). Germline lookup yields CDR1 MNHEY and CDR2 SVGAGI. The CDR3 is made up of 15 amino acids. Trimming removed 6 bases from V and 0 bases from J, with 11 bases in between. CDR3 region: CASSPGGSTNEKLFF. CDR3 coding DNA: TGTGCCAGCAGCCCCGGGGGATCAACTAATGAAAAACTGTTTTTT.

V is TRBV5-1 and J is TRBJ2-2; D assignment may be TRBD1 or TRBD2 (5 bases each). The V gene lost 2 bases and the J gene lost 14 bases, with 22 bases spanning the gap. This CDR3 is 15 amino acids long. CDR1 is SGHRS and CDR2 is YFSETQ in the germline V gene. In nucleotides, the CDR3 is TGCGCCAGCAGCTTTAGGGGCCCGCCCGAGGGGAGTCTGTTTTTT. Translation gives CASSFRGPPEGSLFF.